The source of this TCR beta chain is a study of CD8+ T cells in alopecia areata. RNA extraction was followed by reverse transcription into cDNA, which acted as the sequencing template. Only in-frame clones appear in the TCRdb table, and some are missing; sequencing was by immunoSEQ multiplex PCR. The sample carries around 190,000 clones, 45% to 70% recorded once. V lost 4 bases to trimming and J lost 6 bases, with 13 bases between them. The CDR3 is made up of 13 amino acids. Germline CDR1 is SGHNT and CDR2 is YYREEE (reference sequence). This chain links TRBV5-4 with TRBJ1-1; D is ambiguous. This sequence originates from a human donor in good health. The sequencing input was CD8+ T cells sorted from blood. This CDR3 is CASSLSGSAEAFF. The CDR3 DNA is TGTGCCAGCAGCCTGTCCGGGTCGGCTGAAGCTTTCTTT.